The 4 T cell receptor beta chains below were found in one sample sequenced in a study of regulatory T cells in long-lasting Graves disease. Researchers made TCR beta libraries by using iRepertoire HTBI primers and running Arm-PCR on CDR3 regions. Using its own MiXCR run on the multiplex PCR reads, TCRdb lists one record per CDR3 protein. The top ten hold less than 25% of the sample, which has 400,000 or so distinct CDR3 sequences, less than 25% seen once. Time point of the sample: persistent/refractory GD, antithyroid drugs over 5 years with positive TRAb. After RNA was extracted from PBMCs, the TCR library was made from it. Sequences were derived from peripheral blood mononuclear cells (PBMCs), sampled when the disease was refractory, from a patient treated with antithyroid drugs. Receptors originate from a female donor with Graves disease.

At least ten counts were recorded for this clonotype. V gene TRBV28 combines with J gene TRBJ2-7; possibly TRBD1 for D (6 bases). V shed 8 bases and J shed 6 bases, with 17 bases lying between them. The germline V gene encodes CDR1 MDHEN and CDR2 SYDVKM. The CDR3 loop spans 13 amino acids. The DNA for the CDR3 is TGTGCCAGCTCCCCGACAGGTCTCTTCGAGCAGTACTTC. The encoded protein is CASSPTGLFEQYF.

The chain recombines TRBV4-3 with TRBJ1-2; a weak D match, TRBD1 (5 bases). CDR3 size: 15 residues. V lost 1 base, J lost 2 bases, and 11 bases lay in between. CDR1 is LGHNA, CDR2 YSLEER, per germline. This chain's CDR3 is CASSQVGGSNYGYTF. In DNA, the CDR3 is TGCGCCAGCAGCCAAGTTGGGGGGTCGAACTATGGCTACACCTTC.

This CDR3 reads CASSASRQGYGYTF. CDR3 sequence (DNA): TGTGCCAGCTCAGCTTCGCGACAGGGCTATGGCTACACCTTC. The J gene is TRBJ1-2, the V gene TRBV18, with 7 positions matching TRBD1. This CDR3 is 14 amino acids long. CDR1 is KGHSH and CDR2 is LQKENI in the germline V gene. V was clipped by 5 bases and J by 4 bases; unmatched bases: 7.

In its sample, this clonotype was seen many times. V is TRBV28 and J is TRBJ2-7; 10 bases are a match to TRBD2. The CDR3 is 15 amino acids. CDR1 MDHEN and CDR2 SYDVKM come from the germline V gene. The ends lost 2 bases at V and 4 bases at J; junction bases unmatched: 5. This CDR3 reads CASSLGRTSGYEQYF. The CDR3 bases are TGTGCCAGCAGTTTAGGAAGGACTAGCGGTTACGAGCAGTACTTC.